Below, one TCR beta chain is given with its context. A few counts support this clonotype. Its binding antigen is unknown. No base-level quality is on record; no much larger clone is a single base apart. The entry originates in a study of T cells in Graves' hyperthyroidism and ophthalmopathy (dated by TCRdb to between 2018 and 2021). Regarding the complete study: Peripheral blood samples were taken at initial diagnosis, before any treatment was given. According to the paper, TCR Vbeta CDR3 sequencing was carried out on about 140 peripheral blood samples, which came from 40 to 45 ophthalmopathy, under 85 hyperthyroidism and 17 progressor patients. The approximately 100 discovery patients were divided at random into training and test sets in a 7:3 ratio. A discovery cohort of around 98 patients, about 43 with Graves' ophthalmopathy and 55 to 65 with stable Graves' hyperthyroidism, was used to find distinguishing TCR V-J signatures. After blood sampling, hyperthyroidism patients were treated with methimazole at a starting dose of 30 mg daily, and ophthalmopathy patients were treated with high-dose intravenous methylprednisolone. Whether ophthalmopathy could be predicted prospectively was tested in an independent validation cohort made up of under 20 hyperthyroidism patients plus 17 patients who later progressed to ophthalmopathy. In several Graves' hyperthyroidism patients, the study also compared T-cell repertoires from thyroid tissue with T-cell repertoires from blood.

The TCR beta CDR3 regions were amplified from the RNA transcripts. The TCR CDR3 was subjected to a first round of RT-PCR using the HTBI primer set and the Qiagen OneStep RT-PCR kit. A second multiplex PCR round built the libraries, followed by size selection and purification. Libraries were sequenced paired-end with 100 bp reads on an Illumina HiSeq2000. Concerning the study's data processing: SOAPnuke was used to process the raw data, with reads discarded if the reads contained adapters or uncalled bases, had a mean Phred below 15, or lacked an exact constant-primer or identifier match. COPE v1.2.5 was used to merge high-quality paired reads, and clonotypes were defined as unique nucleotide sequences. MiTCR v1.1 was used to align the clonotypes against IMGT TRBV, TRBD and TRBJ reference segments. The analysis included only V-J combinations with a frequency above 0.0001, which together covered around 99% of the repertoires. The TCS score was defined as the ratio of F50 (clonal expansion) to E x V (chaos), calculated using BLOSUM62-based TCRdist between CDR3 peptides within each V-J. Welch's t-statistics and random forest reduced fewer than 600 V-J features to 13, which were used in a naive Bayes classifier (R e1071). TCRdb reran the public reads through fastp at Q25 and MiXCR, keeping productive beta chains. Here each entry gathers all rows of one CDR3 protein and keeps the most common genes and DNA. In this record, the V and J calls reflect TCRdb's handling and not the investigators' own analysis. In this sample the table shows 400,000 to 600,000 distinct CDR3 sequences, less than 25% of which occur a single time. Of the sample, more than 20% is held by the ten largest clones.

Stable Graves' hyperthyroidism was defined as no progression to ophthalmopathy during 18 months of follow-up. The hyperthyroidism patients were between 18 and 65 years old and newly diagnosed, with a disease duration of less than 2 months. The study excluded patients with uncontrolled infections, other autoimmune diseases, pregnancy or lactation. Diagnoses were based on clinical symptoms, serum thyroxine and TRAb, thyroid ultrasound and orbital computed tomography. PBMCs were separated from 7.5 to 10 ml of fresh peripheral blood using Ficoll-Paque density gradient centrifugation. Total RNA was extracted using Trizol reagent, and RNA quality was assessed on an Agilent 2100 Bioanalyzer. CDR1 is given as SNHLY and CDR2 as FYNNEI, both from the germline V gene. There are 16 amino acids in the CDR3, from cysteine to phenylalanine inclusive. Of the read, only the CDR3 DNA is kept; its 48 bases are in frame from base 1. V is clipped by 2 bases and J by 8 bases, and the sequence between their germline boundaries is 19 bases long.

Beyond this particular receptor, the publication reports: No statistical method was used to fix the sample size in advance, and group allocation was not hidden from the investigators. Blood samples also contained most of the expanded thyroid clonotypes (frequency above 0.001), which suggests that blood repertoires may reflect thyroid immune responses. A 13 V-J signature model separated ophthalmopathy from stable hyperthyroidism, with 87.88% sensitivity and 81% to 83% specificity in cross-validation and 80%/75% in testing. In validation, progression to ophthalmopathy was predicted by the model with 70.59% sensitivity and roughly 76% specificity, a median of approximately 6.5 months before onset.

Sequenced input: blood. This sequence originates from a man younger than 30 with Graves' hyperthyroidism. The sequence is built from TRBV2 and TRBJ2-4; the D segment could be TRBD1, given 6 matching bases. This receptor carries the CDR3 CASSELLPGVRDIQYF. The DNA reads TGTGCCAGCAGTGAACTCCTCCCAGGGGTTAGGGACATTCAGTACTTC.